These 2 T cell receptor beta chains were all obtained from the same sample, sequenced in a study of T cells in tumors after PD-1 blockade. Data came from immunoSEQ multiplex PCR; TCRdb stores just in-frame clones and leaves some out. The sample records more than 45,000 clones, more than 65% being singletons. The input for sequencing was PBMCs, taken before anti-PD-1 therapy. These TCRs come from a human donor with advanced basal cell or squamous cell carcinoma (not recorded which).

The chain is built from TRBV9 and TRBJ2-5; D perhaps matches TRBD1 (6 bases). This CDR3 is 16 amino acids long. The V end was cut by 0 bases, the J end by 4 bases, with 16 bases between. CDR1 and CDR2 from the germline V gene are SGDLS and YYNGEE. The CDR3 DNA sequence: TGTGCCAGCAGCGTAGGATCAGGGTTAGGGGGAGAGACCCAGTACTTC. Translation: CASSVGSGLGGETQYF.

Points on this clone: Germline and junction disagree at one end, which may indicate a read error. The CDR3 DNA is TGTGCCAGCAACTTAGAAATCTCCTACAATGAGCAGTTCTTC. Amino acid sequence: CASNLEISYNEQFF. The genes are TRBV7-2 and TRBJ2-1; the D is unclear. Germline values: CDR1 SGHTA, CDR2 FQGNSA. The length of the CDR3 is 14 residues.